This is a list of T cell receptor beta chains from one sample in a study of blood T cell repertoires in COVID-19. This table comes from immunoSEQ multiplex PCR, and its TCRdb copy is limited to in-frame clones, with some not included. The sample lists about 170,000 clones; around 85% were seen once. Specimen: peripheral blood. The source is a human donor with acute or convalescent COVID-19. The donor label of this sample is uncertain. The CDR3 runs from the conserved cysteine through the conserved F or W. The D gene is left open where the match is weak. Where a row states a size, it is once, few, many or the class of an expanded clone; other rows omit it.

CDR3 DNA: TGTGCCAGCAGTTTTGACCGCGGGAGCGGGGGGTACACAGATACGCAGTATTTT
CDR3 protein: CASSFDRGSGGYTDTQYF
clone size: once
D gene: TRBD2
J gene: TRBJ2-3
V gene: TRBV7-9

CDR3 DNA: TGTGCCAGCAGCCCGGTAGCGGGGGCGAACACCGGGGAGCTGTTTTTT
CDR3 protein: CASSPVAGANTGELFF
clone size: few
D gene: TRBD2
J gene: TRBJ2-2
V gene: TRBV4-2

CDR3 DNA: TGTGCCATCAGTCGCGACGGCAGGAATCCCAATGAGCAGTTCTTC
CDR3 protein: CAISRDGRNPNEQFF
clone size: -
D gene: -
J gene: TRBJ2-1
V gene: TRBV10-3

CDR3 DNA: TGTGCCAGCAGTAGATTAACCCAGGGGAGTGCCTATGGCTACACCTTC
CDR3 protein: CASSRLTQGSAYGYTF
clone size: -
D gene: -
J gene: TRBJ1-2
V gene: TRBV27

CDR3 DNA: TGCGCCAGCAGCTTCAGGGGACCCTACAATGAGCAGTTCTTC
CDR3 protein: CASSFRGPYNEQFF
clone size: -
D gene: -
J gene: TRBJ2-1
V gene: TRBV5-1

CDR3 DNA: TGTGCCAGTAGTATCCGCCAGGGAGCGGGGGTTACCGGGGAGCTGTTTTTT
CDR3 protein: CASSIRQGAGVTGELFF
clone size: -
D gene: TRBD2
J gene: TRBJ2-2
V gene: TRBV19

CDR3 DNA: TGTGCCAGCAGCTTAGAACATAGCCCAAATCAGCCCCAGCATTTT
CDR3 protein: CASSLEHSPNQPQHF
clone size: -
D gene: -
J gene: TRBJ1-5
V gene: TRBV7-2

CDR3 DNA: TGTGCCAGCAGCCAAGTGGGACAGGGAGCAGATACGCAGTATTTT
CDR3 protein: CASSQVGQGADTQYF
clone size: -
D gene: TRBD1
J gene: TRBJ2-3
V gene: TRBV14

CDR3 DNA: TGCGCCAGCAGCTTAGTCTCAGGGGGCGCAGGGAATGAGCAGTTCTTC
CDR3 protein: CASSLVSGGAGNEQFF
clone size: -
D gene: TRBD1
J gene: TRBJ2-1
V gene: TRBV11-3

CDR3 DNA: TGTGCCAGCAGCTACCTATCTACAGGGGAAAGTGGCTACACCTTC
CDR3 protein: CASSYLSTGESGYTF
clone size: -
D gene: TRBD1
J gene: TRBJ1-2
V gene: TRBV6-5

CDR3 DNA: TGCAGTGCTAGTAGACAGGCCGCTAATCAGCCCCAGCATTTT
CDR3 protein: CSASRQAANQPQHF
clone size: -
D gene: -
J gene: TRBJ1-5
V gene: TRBV20-1

CDR3 DNA: TGCGCCAGCAGCTCCTCGACAGGGCCCTATGGCTACACCTTC
CDR3 protein: CASSSSTGPYGYTF
clone size: -
D gene: TRBD1
J gene: TRBJ1-2
V gene: TRBV5-1

CDR3 DNA: TGTGCCAGCAGTTGGACAGGTGCCGAACGAGAGACCCAGTACTTC
CDR3 protein: CASSWTGAERETQYF
clone size: -
D gene: TRBD1
J gene: TRBJ2-5
V gene: TRBV27

CDR3 DNA: TGTGCCAGCAGCCAGCAGACAGGGGGGTACTATGGCTACACCTTC
CDR3 protein: CASSQQTGGYYGYTF
clone size: -
D gene: TRBD1
J gene: TRBJ1-2
V gene: TRBV3-1/TRBV3-2

CDR3 DNA: TGTGCCTGGACCCGTACCGCGACAGAGCCCCAGCATTTT
CDR3 protein: CAWTRTATEPQHF
clone size: few
D gene: -
J gene: TRBJ1-5
V gene: TRBV30

CDR3 DNA: TGTGCCAGCAGCTTAAGGAACGGGAACTATGGCTACACCTTC
CDR3 protein: CASSLRNGNYGYTF
clone size: many
D gene: -
J gene: TRBJ1-2
V gene: TRBV11-2

CDR3 DNA: TGCAGCGCCCCCCAGGGCTGGGCTTACAATGAGCAGTTCTTC
CDR3 protein: CSAPQGWAYNEQFF
clone size: -
D gene: -
J gene: TRBJ2-1
V gene: TRBV29-1

CDR3 DNA: TGTGCCAGCAGCTTAAGGCCAGGGTTTCTGACCGGGGAGCTGTTTTTT
CDR3 protein: CASSLRPGFLTGELFF
clone size: -
D gene: -
J gene: TRBJ2-2
V gene: TRBV7-3

CDR3 DNA: TGTGCCAGTAGTATGGGGGGGAAACGTGAAGCTTTCTTT
CDR3 protein: CASSMGGKREAFF
clone size: -
D gene: -
J gene: TRBJ1-1
V gene: TRBV19

CDR3 DNA: TGTGCCAGCAGCCAAGCGGGGGCAGGGGGCACTGAAGCTTTCTTT
CDR3 protein: CASSQAGAGGTEAFF
clone size: -
D gene: TRBD1
J gene: TRBJ1-1
V gene: TRBV3-1/TRBV3-2

CDR3 DNA: TGTGCCAGCAGCACCCGCCGGGACCGGGGGACTGAAGCTTTCTTT
CDR3 protein: CASSTRRDRGTEAFF
clone size: -
D gene: -
J gene: TRBJ1-1
V gene: TRBV27

CDR3 DNA: TGTGCCAGCAGTTATATTCAGGGGGCGAGCACTGAAGCTTTCTTT
CDR3 protein: CASSYIQGASTEAFF
clone size: -
D gene: TRBD1
J gene: TRBJ1-1
V gene: TRBV6-5

CDR3 DNA: TGTGCCAGCAGACCTACAGGGGCAGGAAACACCATATATTTT
CDR3 protein: CASRPTGAGNTIYF
clone size: once
D gene: TRBD1
J gene: TRBJ1-3
V gene: TRBV6-5

CDR3 DNA: TGTGCCAGTAGTATTACAGGGGGCAAGGACACTGAAGCTTTCTTT
CDR3 protein: CASSITGGKDTEAFF
clone size: -
D gene: TRBD1
J gene: TRBJ1-1
V gene: TRBV19

CDR3 DNA: TGTGCCATCAGTACAGCCTTTGTACGGAACACTGAAGCTTTCTTT
CDR3 protein: CAISTAFVRNTEAFF
clone size: -
D gene: -
J gene: TRBJ1-1
V gene: TRBV10-3

CDR3 DNA: TGTGCCAGTAGTATAGTTGCCAGAACCAATCAGCCCCAGCATTTT
CDR3 protein: CASSIVARTNQPQHF
clone size: -
D gene: -
J gene: TRBJ1-5
V gene: TRBV19

CDR3 DNA: TGCGCCAGCTCCCCCGGAGTGGGTGGAGGAAACACCATATATTTT
CDR3 protein: CASSPGVGGGNTIYF
clone size: -
D gene: -
J gene: TRBJ1-3
V gene: TRBV5-1

CDR3 DNA: TGTGCCAGCTCACTGGACAGCACTGAAGCTTTCTTT
CDR3 protein: CASSLDSTEAFF
clone size: -
D gene: -
J gene: TRBJ1-1
V gene: TRBV18

CDR3 DNA: TGTGCCTATAACAGGGGTAATTCACCCCTCCACTTT
CDR3 protein: CAYNRGNSPLHF
clone size: -
D gene: TRBD1
J gene: TRBJ1-6
V gene: TRBV30

CDR3 DNA: TGTGCCAGTAGTATAGGACTAGCGGGGGCCCGAGGGCGGAACATTCAGTACTTC
CDR3 protein: CASSIGLAGARGRNIQYF
clone size: -
D gene: TRBD2
J gene: TRBJ2-4
V gene: TRBV19

CDR3 DNA: TGTGCCAGCAGCGCCGGACGGGGGGATAGACAGCCCCAGCATTTT
CDR3 protein: CASSAGRGDRQPQHF
clone size: -
D gene: -
J gene: TRBJ1-5
V gene: TRBV9

CDR3 DNA: TGTGCCACCAGTGACAGGGGGTCTACTGAAGCTTTCTTT
CDR3 protein: CATSDRGSTEAFF
clone size: -
D gene: TRBD1
J gene: TRBJ1-1
V gene: TRBV24-1

CDR3 DNA: TGTGCCAGTAGTGGAGACAGGGGCCGCCAGCCCCAGCATTTT
CDR3 protein: CASSGDRGRQPQHF
clone size: -
D gene: TRBD1
J gene: TRBJ1-5
V gene: TRBV19

CDR3 DNA: TGTGCCAGCAGTTACCAGCCGGGAGGAAATGGCTACACCTTC
CDR3 protein: CASSYQPGGNGYTF
clone size: -
D gene: -
J gene: TRBJ1-2
V gene: TRBV6-6

CDR3 DNA: TGCAGCGCCAAGATAGACCGGAGATCCTCCCATTCCTCTGGAAACACCATATATTTT
CDR3 protein: CSAKIDRRSSHSSGNTIYF
clone size: -
D gene: -
J gene: TRBJ1-3
V gene: TRBV29-1

CDR3 DNA: TGCGCCAGCAGCAACCGGGACAGCCAGAGGGGCTACACCTTC
CDR3 protein: CASSNRDSQRGYTF
clone size: -
D gene: TRBD1
J gene: TRBJ1-2
V gene: TRBV5-1